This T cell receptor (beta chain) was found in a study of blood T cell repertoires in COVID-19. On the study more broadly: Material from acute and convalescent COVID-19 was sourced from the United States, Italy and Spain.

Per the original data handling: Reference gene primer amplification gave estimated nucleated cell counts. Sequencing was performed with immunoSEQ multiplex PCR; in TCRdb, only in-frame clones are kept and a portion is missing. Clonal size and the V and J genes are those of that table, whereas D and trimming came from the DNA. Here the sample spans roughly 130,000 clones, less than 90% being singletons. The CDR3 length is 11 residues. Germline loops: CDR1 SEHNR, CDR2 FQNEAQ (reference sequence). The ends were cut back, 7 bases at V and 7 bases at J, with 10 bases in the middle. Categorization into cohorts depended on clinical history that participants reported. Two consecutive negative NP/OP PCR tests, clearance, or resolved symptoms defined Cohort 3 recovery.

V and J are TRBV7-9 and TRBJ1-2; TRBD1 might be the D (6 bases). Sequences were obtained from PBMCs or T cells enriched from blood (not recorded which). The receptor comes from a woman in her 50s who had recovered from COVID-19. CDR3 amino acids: CASTDRSGYTF. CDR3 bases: TGTGCCAGCACCGACAGGAGTGGCTACACCTTC.